The TCR beta chain under discussion was sequenced for a study of T cells in Graves' hyperthyroidism and ophthalmopathy. Findings and caveats of the study: Most expanded thyroid clonotypes above 0.001 also appeared in blood.

Hyperthyroidism patients were newly diagnosed, had disease duration under 2 months, and were aged 18 to 65 years. Trimming cost V 0 bases and J 7 bases, with 11 bases left between them. The germline gives CDR1 SGHNT, CDR2 YYREEE (reference sequence). The CDR3 length is 13 residues. TCR beta CDR3 sequences were amplified from RNA transcripts. The HTBI set primed first-round TCR CDR3 RT-PCR. TCRdb itself ran the multiplex PCR reads through MiXCR, one entry per CDR3 protein. Counted here are 200,000 to 250,000 distinct CDR3 sequences, approximately 17% occurring once; the ten biggest clones make up around 50%. Remarks on this clonotype: Its antigen is as yet unknown.

The rearrangement uses TRBV5-4 and TRBJ2-7; no definite D call. The source material was blood. The sequence derives from a middle-aged man with Graves' hyperthyroidism. CDR3 sequence reads: CASSLDTFREQYF. CDR3 DNA sequence: TGTGCCAGCAGCTTGGACACCTTTAGGGAGCAGTACTTC.